The clone carrying this TCR beta chain was seen only once. The PCR used 60 Vbeta and 13 Jbeta primers. Data came from immunoSEQ multiplex PCR; TCRdb stores just in-frame clones and leaves some out. In the table there are some 200,000 clones, roughly 84% of which are singletons. This sample is part of a study of cytomegalovirus exposure and HLA in healthy donors. This CDR3 has 14 residues. J gave up 0 bases and V 8 bases, and 6 bases lay outside the gene matches. Germline values: CDR1 MNHEY, CDR2 SMNVEV (reference sequence). The chain has TRBV27 and TRBJ2-7; 8 nucleotides line up with TRBD1. The sequenced sample was PBMCs. The clonotype was recovered from a woman in her 50s in good health and CMV-seropositive. CDR3 sequence: CASGPDRDSYEQYF. CDR3 sequence (DNA): TGTGCCAGCGGACCGGACAGGGACTCCTACGAGCAGTACTTC.